This T cell receptor (beta chain) derives from a study of T cells after yellow fever vaccination. Study overall: SMART-Seq v4 Ultra Low Input prepared the low-cell-number fractions.

UMIs and a universal primer site were added when TCR cDNA was made by 5'RACE template switching. In TCRdb, the 5' RACE reads were re-called with MiXCR into one record per CDR3 protein. The repertoire holds hundreds of thousands of distinct CDR3 sequences, about 9.9% seen once, with roughly 18% in the top ten. A few counts support this clonotype. Its target is not known. Germline V gene data show CDR1 as SEHNR and CDR2 as FQNEAQ (reference sequence). V lost 5 bases and J lost 7; bases outside the gene matches: 7. CDR3 length: 15 amino acids. Findings and limits, study-wide: Though weaker, the secondary response peaked faster, on day 5 versus 15. Once the booster was given, most primary-vaccination clones reappeared, at 95% to 97% for CD4 and around 90% for CD8.

The material sequenced was PBMCs, taken on the day of the first yellow fever vaccination. The J gene is TRBJ1-6, the V gene TRBV7-9; TRBD1 aligns across 8 bases. The TCR originated in a man between 18 and 29 years old who received the YFV17D yellow fever vaccine. CDR3 in amino acids: CASSNRTGRNSPLHF. In DNA form, the CDR3 reads TGTGCCAGCAGCAACCGGACAGGGCGAAATTCACCCCTCCACTTT.